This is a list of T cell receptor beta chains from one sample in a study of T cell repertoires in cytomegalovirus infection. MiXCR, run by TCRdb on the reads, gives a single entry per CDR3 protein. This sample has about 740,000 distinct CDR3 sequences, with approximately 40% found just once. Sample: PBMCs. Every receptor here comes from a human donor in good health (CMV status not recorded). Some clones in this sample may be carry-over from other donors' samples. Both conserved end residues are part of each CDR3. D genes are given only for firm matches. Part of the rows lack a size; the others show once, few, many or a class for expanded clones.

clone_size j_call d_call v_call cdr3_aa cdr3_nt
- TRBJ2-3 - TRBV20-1 CSADSSGTDTQYF TGCAGTGCCGACTCTTCAGGCACAGATACGCAGTATTTT
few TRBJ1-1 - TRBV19 CASSGEGLGTEAFF TGTGCCAGTAGTGGAGAAGGATTGGGCACTGAAGCTTTCTTT
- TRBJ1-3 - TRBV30 CAWASVSGNTIYF TGTGCCTGGGCCTCAGTCTCTGGAAACACCATATATTTT
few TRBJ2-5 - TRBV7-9 CASSLVIPETQYF TGTGCCAGCAGCTTAGTGATCCCAGAGACCCAGTACTTC
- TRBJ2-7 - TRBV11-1 CASSLDIGSYEQYF TGTGCCAGCAGCTTAGATATTGGCTCCTACGAGCAGTACTTC
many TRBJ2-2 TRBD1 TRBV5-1 CASSPKMTGGTGELFF TGCGCCAGCAGCCCAAAGATGACAGGGGGCACCGGGGAGCTGTTTTTT
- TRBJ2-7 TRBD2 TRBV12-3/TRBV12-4 CASSSGGSVYEQYF TGTGCCAGCAGTTCAGGCGGGAGTGTCTACGAGCAGTACTTC
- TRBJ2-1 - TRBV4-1 CASSHPLGEQFF TGCGCCAGCAGCCACCCCCTGGGTGAGCAGTTCTTC
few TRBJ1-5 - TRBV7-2 CASSQMAQLGQPQHF TGTGCCAGCAGCCAGATGGCGCAGCTGGGGCAGCCCCAGCATTTT
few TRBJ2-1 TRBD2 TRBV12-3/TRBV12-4 CASSLVASGRARYEQFF TGTGCCAGCAGTTTAGTGGCTAGCGGGAGGGCCAGGTATGAGCAGTTCTTC
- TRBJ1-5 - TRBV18 CASSPIPGRLEAQHF TGTGCCAGCTCACCTATCCCGGGCCGACTCGAAGCCCAGCATTTT
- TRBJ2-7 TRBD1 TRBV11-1 CASSPGTGMSYEQYF TGTGCCAGCAGCCCTGGGACAGGGATGTCCTACGAGCAGTACTTC
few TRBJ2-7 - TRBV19 CASSIDRGKGYEQYF TGTGCCAGTAGTATAGATCGGGGGAAGGGCTACGAGCAGTACTTC
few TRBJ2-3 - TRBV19 CASNPGLTSTDTQYF TGTGCCAGTAACCCGGGACTTACTAGCACAGATACGCAGTATTTT
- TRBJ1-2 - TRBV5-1 CASSSGGRLLGYTF TGCGCCAGCAGCTCTGGAGGGCGGCTTCTTGGCTACACCTTC
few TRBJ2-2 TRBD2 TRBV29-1 CSVEDGRTSGTGELFF TGCAGCGTTGAAGATGGTCGGACTAGCGGGACCGGGGAGCTGTTTTTT
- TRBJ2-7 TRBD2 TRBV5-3 CASSLQLAGGKQYF TGTGCCAGCAGCTTGCAACTAGCGGGCGGCAAGCAGTACTTC
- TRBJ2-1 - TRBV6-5 CASSSLRGEVTYNEQLF TGTGCCAGCAGTTCTCTTAGGGGCGAGGTAACCTACAATGAGCAGCTCTTC
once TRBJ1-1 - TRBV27 CASSKERTWTEAFF TGTGCCAGCAGTAAAGAACGGACATGGACTGAAGCTTTCTTT
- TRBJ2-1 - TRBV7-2 CARSFQGLEERFF TGTGCCAGAAGCTTCCAGGGACTCGAGGAGAGGTTCTTC
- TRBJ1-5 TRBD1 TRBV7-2 CASSRQGVGNQPQHF TGTGCCAGCAGTCGACAGGGCGTCGGCAATCAGCCCCAGCATTTT
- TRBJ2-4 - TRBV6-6 CASSYGQLLAKNIQYF TGTGCCAGCAGTTATGGGCAACTGCTAGCCAAAAACATTCAGTACTTC
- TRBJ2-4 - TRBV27 CASRRPGDIQYF TGTGCCAGCAGGCGCCCCGGAGACATTCAGTACTTC
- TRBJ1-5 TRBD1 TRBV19 CASSINRGLGQPQHF TGTGCCAGTAGTATAAACAGGGGGCTAGGACAGCCCCAGCATTTT
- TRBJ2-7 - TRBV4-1 CASSHNPLGGEQYF TGCGCCAGCAGCCACAATCCGTTAGGGGGCGAGCAGTACTTC
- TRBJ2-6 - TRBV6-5 CASSYRSWGLSTGPSGANVLTF TGTGCCAGCAGTTACAGGAGCTGGGGTTTGTCTACGGGCCCCTCTGGGGCCAACGTCCTGACTTTC
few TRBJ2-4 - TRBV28 CASSPRAIGSKNIQYF TGTGCCAGCAGCCCCCGGGCCATAGGCTCCAAAAACATTCAGTACTTC
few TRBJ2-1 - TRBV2 CASSSDGQEYNEQFF TGTGCCAGCAGTTCCGATGGGCAGGAATACAATGAGCAGTTCTTC
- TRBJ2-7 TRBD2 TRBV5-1 CASSLPRTSGSYEQYF TGCGCCAGCAGCTTGCCCAGGACTAGCGGGAGCTACGAGCAGTACTTC
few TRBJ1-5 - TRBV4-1 CASSQARSDQPQHF TGCGCCAGCAGCCAGGCCAGGTCGGATCAGCCCCAGCATTTT
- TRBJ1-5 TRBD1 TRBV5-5 CASSSGQGTDNQPQHF TGTGCCAGCAGCTCTGGACAGGGGACGGATAATCAGCCCCAGCATTTT
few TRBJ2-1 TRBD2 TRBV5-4 CASSLQAGANNEQFF TGTGCCAGCAGCTTGCAAGCGGGGGCAAACAATGAGCAGTTCTTC
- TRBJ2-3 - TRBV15 CATSSRPRKEDTQYF TGTGCCACCAGCAGTAGGCCCCGGAAGGAAGATACGCAGTATTTT
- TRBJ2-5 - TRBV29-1 CSVVSPLGYQETQYF TGCAGCGTTGTCTCTCCTCTAGGCTACCAAGAGACCCAGTACTTC
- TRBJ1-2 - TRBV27 CASSFTGVSGYTF TGTGCCAGCAGTTTCACAGGAGTTAGTGGCTACACCTTC
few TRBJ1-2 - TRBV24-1 CATSDSIEEGYTF TGTGCCACCAGTGATTCGATAGAGGAAGGCTACACCTTC
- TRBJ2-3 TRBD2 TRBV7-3 CASKTSGGADTQYF TGTGCCAGCAAGACTAGCGGGGGAGCAGATACGCAGTATTTT
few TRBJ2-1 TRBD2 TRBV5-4 CASSSTLGLAGLGEQFF TGTGCCAGCAGCTCAACCTTGGGACTAGCGGGGTTAGGTGAGCAGTTCTTC
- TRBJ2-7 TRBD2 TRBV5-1 CASSPGLAGGTYEQYF TGCGCCAGCAGCCCGGGACTAGCGGGAGGGACCTACGAGCAGTACTTC
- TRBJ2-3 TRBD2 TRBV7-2 CASSLKAGSGTDTQYF TGTGCCAGCAGCCTCAAGGCGGGTAGCGGGACAGATACGCAGTATTTT
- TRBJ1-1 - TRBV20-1 CSANDRMNTEAFF TGCAGTGCCAACGACAGAATGAACACTGAAGCTTTCTTT
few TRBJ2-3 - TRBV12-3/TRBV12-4 CASSSASSDTQYF TGTGCCAGCAGTTCCGCTAGCTCAGATACGCAGTATTTT
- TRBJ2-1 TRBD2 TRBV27 CASRPYSGRNNEQFF TGTGCCAGCAGACCCTATAGCGGGAGGAACAATGAGCAGTTCTTC
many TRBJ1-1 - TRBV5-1 CASSLGANTEAFF TGTGCCAGCAGTTTAGGGGCGAACACTGAAGCTTTCTTT
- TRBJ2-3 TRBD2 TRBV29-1 CSVEPGLAGGPEDTQYF TGCAGCGTTGAACCGGGACTAGCGGGGGGCCCGGAGGATACGCAGTATTTT
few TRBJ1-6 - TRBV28 CASSPVLGGSNSPLHF TGTGCCAGCAGTCCAGTCCTTGGGGGGAGTAATTCACCCCTCCACTTT
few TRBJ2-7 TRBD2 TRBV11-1 CASSFAGTSGKGDEQYF TGTGCCAGCAGCTTCGCTGGGACTAGCGGGAAAGGGGACGAGCAGTACTTC
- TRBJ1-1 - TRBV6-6 CASRTGSSPEAFF TGTGCCAGCAGAACGGGGTCTTCCCCTGAAGCTTTCTTT
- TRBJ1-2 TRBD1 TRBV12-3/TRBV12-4 CASSFGRGLLGYTF TGTGCCAGCAGTTTCGGTAGGGGGCTGCTTGGCTACACCTTC
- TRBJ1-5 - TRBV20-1 CSASLGSGQPQHF TGCAGTGCTAGTCTAGGGAGCGGTCAGCCCCAGCATTTT
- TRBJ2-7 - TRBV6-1 CASIPGPPYSYEQYF TGTGCCAGCATCCCAGGGCCCCCTTATTCCTACGAGCAGTACTTC
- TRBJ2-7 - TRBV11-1 CASSLAYGSEQYF TGTGCCAGCAGCTTAGCGTACGGGAGTGAGCAGTACTTC
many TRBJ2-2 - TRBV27 CASSPVEYGAGELFF TGTGCCAGCAGTCCAGTGGAGTACGGGGCCGGGGAGCTGTTTTTT
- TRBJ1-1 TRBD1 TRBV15 CATSRDRLSDTEAFF TGTGCCACCAGCAGGGACAGGCTTAGCGACACTGAAGCTTTCTTT
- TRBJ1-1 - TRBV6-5 CASSYSSRGKNTEAFF TGTGCCAGCAGTTACTCGAGCCGGGGGAAGAACACTGAAGCTTTCTTT
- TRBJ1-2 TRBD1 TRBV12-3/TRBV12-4 CASSKGAVYGYTF TGTGCCAGCAGTAAGGGGGCGGTCTATGGCTACACCTTC
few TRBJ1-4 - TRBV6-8 CASSQNYDRASTNEKLFF TGTGCCAGCAGTCAGAACTACGACAGAGCTTCAACTAATGAAAAACTGTTTTTT
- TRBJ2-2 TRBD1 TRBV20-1 CSARVTGRRTGELFF TGCAGTGCTAGAGTGACAGGGCGTAGGACCGGGGAGCTGTTTTTT
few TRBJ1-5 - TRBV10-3 CAISESQRGGLQPQHF TGTGCCATCAGTGAGTCGCAAAGAGGGGGGTTACAGCCCCAGCATTTT
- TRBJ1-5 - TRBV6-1 CASSPGGREQPQHF TGTGCCAGCAGTCCGGGGGGCCGAGAACAGCCCCAGCATTTT